This TCR beta chain comes out of a study of PD-1 blockade in classical Hodgkin lymphoma. Points from the study as a whole: Diversity in CD4+ TCRs, unlike that measured in CD8+ TCRs, had risen significantly by C4D1. Baseline TCR diversity was reportedly lower in newly diagnosed patients than healthy donors. Excluded were patients who started nivolumab under 1 year after ASCT, a group that had lower diversity.

Each and every patient relapsed after autologous stem cell transplantation, and patients got differing brentuximab vedotin exposure. Best overall response was complete response, partial response or progressive disease in these relapsed/refractory classical Hodgkin lymphoma patients. The V end lost 0 bases, the J end lost 5 bases, and 13 bases lay between the germline ends. The CDR3 contains 15 residues. Germline CDR1 and CDR2: MGHRA and YSYEKL. On this clone: Its antigen remains unidentified.

Assay used: immunoSEQ multiplex PCR; TCRdb lists only in-frame clones, some missing. The sample shows tens of thousands of clones, 89% of them seen only once. The rearrangement joins TRBV4-1 to TRBJ1-2, with D tentatively TRBD1 (6 bases). The specimen was peripheral blood mononuclear cells (PBMCs), collected before the second cycle of nivolumab. This clonotype originated in a human donor with classical Hodgkin lymphoma. The CDR3 DNA is TGCGCCAGCAGCCAAGATCCCGGACAGACGTATGGCTACACCTTC. Its translation is CASSQDPGQTYGYTF.